A selection of T cell receptor beta chains follows, all from one sample in a study of CD8+ T cells in alopecia areata. Clones were sequenced by immunoSEQ multiplex PCR, and TCRdb holds only the in-frame ones, with some missing. The sample lists around 120,000 clones; around 50% were seen once. The sample comprised NKG2D-low CD8+ T cells sorted from blood. These receptors all come from a human donor with alopecia areata. Both conserved end residues are part of each CDR3. A D gene is named only where the DNA matches it firmly. Only some rows state a clone size, as once, few, many or a class for expanded clones.

v_call,j_call,d_call,clone_size,cdr3_aa,cdr3_nt
TRBV29-1,TRBJ2-5,NA,NA,CSVEGPGVQETQYF,TGCAGCGTTGAAGGGCCAGGTGTCCAAGAGACCCAGTACTTC
TRBV5-7,TRBJ2-7,NA,NA,CASSLENRADF,TGTGCCAGCAGCTTAGAAAACAGAGCGGACTTC
TRBV5-1,TRBJ2-2,NA,NA,CASSREQGSSGELFF,TGCGCCAGCAGCCGAGAACAGGGTTCTTCCGGGGAGCTGTTTTTT
TRBV27,TRBJ2-5,NA,NA,CASSLVCPYF,TGTGCCAGCAGTTTAGTTTGCCCGTACTTC
TRBV28,TRBJ2-1,NA,few,CASTTGDRNEQFF,TGTGCCAGCACCACCGGGGACCGAAATGAGCAGTTCTTC
TRBV28,TRBJ1-2,NA,NA,CASSPLRGVDGYTF,TGTGCCAGCAGTCCCCTGCGGGGCGTCGACGGCTACACCTTC
TRBV29-1,TRBJ2-7,NA,NA,CSVVERDRLSYEQYF,TGCAGCGTGGTGGAAAGGGACCGCCTATCCTACGAGCAGTACTTC
TRBV29-1,TRBJ2-5,NA,few,CSVEAPGVQETQYF,TGCAGCGTTGAAGCTCCAGGGGTACAAGAGACCCAGTACTTC
TRBV29-1,TRBJ2-7,NA,few,CSVYGEPYEQYF,TGCAGCGTTTACGGGGAACCCTACGAGCAGTACTTC
TRBV11-2,TRBJ2-7,NA,NA,CASSLPLVATPPYEQYF,TGTGCCAGCAGCTTACCTTTAGTCGCGACGCCTCCCTACGAGCAGTACTTC
TRBV29-1,TRBJ2-7,NA,few,CSAEGGSYEQYF,TGCAGCGCCGAAGGCGGCTCCTACGAGCAGTACTTC
TRBV10-2,TRBJ2-3,NA,NA,CASSEDSTDTQYF,TGCGCCAGCAGTGAGGACAGCACAGATACGCAGTATTTT
TRBV30,TRBJ2-7,NA,NA,CAWSYGGSWSYEQYF,TGTGCCTGGAGTTATGGGGGTTCGTGGTCCTACGAGCAGTACTTC
TRBV6-5,TRBJ2-2,NA,NA,CASSYTRTGELFF,TGTGCCAGCAGTTATACGAGGACCGGGGAGCTGTTTTTT
TRBV29-1,TRBJ2-1,NA,NA,CSVEDIWGNEQFF,TGCAGCGTTGAAGATATATGGGGGAATGAGCAGTTCTTC
TRBV29-1,TRBJ2-7,NA,NA,CSGAGGGSSFEQYF,TGCAGCGGCGCCGGAGGAGGGTCTAGTTTCGAGCAGTACTTC
TRBV4-3,TRBJ2-1,NA,NA,CASSQGSPGAGYEQFF,TGCGCCAGCAGCCAAGGCTCTCCGGGAGCGGGCTATGAGCAGTTCTTC
TRBV30,TRBJ2-7,NA,NA,CAWSEGTYEQYF,TGTGCCTGGAGTGAGGGCACCTACGAGCAGTACTTC
TRBV9,TRBJ2-7,NA,few,CASSPTVSYEQYF,TGTGCCAGCAGCCCGACGGTCTCCTACGAGCAGTACTTC
TRBV27,TRBJ2-1,NA,NA,CASSVGPADNEQFF,TGTGCCAGCAGTGTGGGCCCAGCGGACAATGAGCAGTTCTTC
TRBV15,TRBJ2-1,NA,NA,CATSREANEQFF,TGTGCCACCAGCAGAGAGGCCAATGAGCAGTTCTTC
TRBV28,TRBJ2-2,TRBD1,few,CASSYLDRGTGELFF,TGTGCCAGCAGTTACTTGGACAGGGGCACCGGGGAGCTGTTTTTT
TRBV28,TRBJ2-5,NA,few,CASSQPPGGEETQYF,TGTGCCAGCAGTCAACCCCCCGGCGGGGAAGAGACCCAGTACTTC
TRBV6-6,TRBJ2-7,NA,NA,CASSSKDSNEQYF,TGTGCCAGCAGTAGCAAGGACAGCAACGAGCAGTACTTC
TRBV7-2,TRBJ2-5,NA,NA,CASSLVLASPGTQYF,TGTGCCAGCAGCTTAGTATTGGCCTCACCGGGGACCCAGTACTTC
TRBV29-1,TRBJ2-5,TRBD2,NA,CSEPGLAGPKGETQYF,TGCAGCGAACCGGGACTAGCGGGCCCCAAAGGGGAGACCCAGTACTTC
TRBV29-1,TRBJ2-5,TRBD2,NA,CSVIGRASGGPGETQYF,TGCAGCGTCATCGGACGGGCTAGCGGGGGGCCAGGGGAGACCCAGTACTTC
TRBV29-1,TRBJ2-5,NA,few,CSARGGETQYF,TGCAGCGCCCGAGGGGGGGAGACCCAGTACTTC